Below, 30 T cell receptor beta chains from the same sample are listed, as sequenced in a study of T cell responses to AZD1222 COVID-19 vaccine. Measured with immunoSEQ multiplex PCR; TCRdb has only the in-frame clones, and not every one. The sample holds about 75,000 clones, about nine tenths seen once. The input for sequencing was peripheral blood, taken 28 days after the second dose of the MenACWY control vaccine. These receptors were obtained from an adult who received the MenACWY meningococcal vaccine as a control.

This clone was observed once. A junction end diverges from the germline sequence, so it may reflect a read error. This sequence joins TRBV6-2 or TRBV6-3 and TRBJ1-4; no clear D. This CDR3 contains 14 residues. The V gene's germline CDR1 is MNHEY and CDR2 SVGEGT. CDR3 DNA sequence: TGTGCCAGCAGTTACCCAGGAACTGATGAAAAACTGTTTTTT. This encodes CASSYPGTDEKLFF.

This sequence joins TRBV7-8 and TRBJ2-1, with a possible D match to TRBD1 (6 bases). Trimming pared 0 bases from V and 8 bases from J, leaving 8 bases between. This CDR3 spans 13 amino acids. Per the germline V gene, CDR1 is SGHVS and CDR2 is FQNEAQ. In nucleotides, the CDR3 is TGTGCCAGCAGCTTAGCCAGGGGAGATGAGCAGTTCTTC. It is translated as CASSLARGDEQFF. Combining the CDR3 with reference TRBV7-8 and TRBJ2-1 gives the whole variable domain GAGVSQSPRYKVAKRGQDVALRCDPISGHVSLFWYQQALGQGPEFLTYFQNEAQLDKSGLPSDRFFAERPEGSVSTLKIQRTQQEDSAVYLCASSLARGDEQFFGPGTRLTVL.

The chain carries TRBV12-5 and TRBJ1-6, with unresolved D. V was pared by 0 bases and J by 7 bases, with 1 base between. This CDR3 comprises 12 residues. CDR1 is LGHNT and CDR2 is FRNRAP in the germline V gene. The CDR3 region has the DNA TGTGCTAGTGGTTTGGTAAATTCACCCCTCCACTTT. Its translation is CASGLVNSPLHF.

This rearrangement joins TRBV7-2 to TRBJ2-1; 9 bases match TRBD1. The CDR3 is 15 amino acids. Germline assignment: CDR1 SGHTA and CDR2 FQGNSA. V lost 5 bases to trimming and J lost 2 bases; unmatched junction nucleotides: 4. In nucleotides, the CDR3 is TGTGCCAGCAGCCAGGACAGGGGCCCCTACAATGAGCAGTTCTTC. Amino acids: CASSQDRGPYNEQFF.

The V gene is TRBV6-5, the J gene TRBJ1-5; D is ambiguous. CDR3 length equals 15 residues. CDR1 and CDR2 from the germline V gene are MNHEY and SVGAGI. V was clipped by 5 bases and J by 0 bases, with 11 bases between them. CDR3 nucleotides: TGTGCCAGCAGTCCGACCGTGGGTAGCAATCAGCCCCAGCATTTT. It translates to CASSPTVGSNQPQHF.

This clone has more than one count but fewer than ten. The chain employs TRBV2 and TRBJ2-2, with D unclear. Germline CDR1 SNHLY, CDR2 FYNNEI. Trimming took 3 bases from V and 1 from J, leaving 9 bases between them. The CDR3 runs to 15 residues. The CDR3 loop reads CASSDGSRNTGELFF. CDR3 coding DNA: TGTGCCAGCAGTGACGGGTCAAGGAACACCGGGGAGCTGTTTTTT. The full variable domain, with the rest looked up from reference TRBV2 and TRBJ2-2, is EPEVTQTPSHQVTQMGQEVILRCVPISNHLYFYWYRQILGQKVEFLVSFYNNEISEKSEIFDDQFSVERPDGSNFTLKIRSTKLEDSAMYFCASSDGSRNTGELFFGEGSRLTVL.

The V and J genes are TRBV7-9 and TRBJ2-2, with D possibly being TRBD2 (5 bases). V lost 2 bases and J lost 2, with 15 bases in between. This CDR3 has 17 residues. Germline CDR1 reads SEHNR; CDR2 reads FQNEAQ (reference sequence). As DNA, the CDR3 is TGTGCCAGCAGCTTACAGTGGGGAGTTGGTAACACCGGGGAGCTGTTTTTT. Translating gives CASSLQWGVGNTGELFF.

V and J are TRBV7-2 and TRBJ1-2; D gene uncertain. The CDR3 is made up of 14 amino acids. Germline V CDR1 and CDR2: SGHTA, FQGNSA. V was cut by 2 bases and J by 8 bases, with 15 bases left in between. CDR3 nucleotides: TGTGCCAGCAGCTTATTCGGGGTATCGGGCGGCTACACCTTC. The encoded protein is CASSLFGVSGGYTF. Full variable domain (remainder filled in from reference TRBV7-2 and TRBJ1-2): GAGVSQSPSNKVTEKGKDVELRCDPISGHTALYWYRQSLGQGLEFLIYFQGNSAPDKSGLPSDRFSAERTGGSVSTLTIQRTQQEDSAVYLCASSLFGVSGGYTFGSGTRLTVV.

V gene TRBV7-3 combines with J gene TRBJ2-5; D might be TRBD2 (7 bases). The CDR3 has 14 amino acids. Germline V CDR1 and CDR2: SGHTA, FQGTGA. Trimming cost V 5 bases and J 5 bases, with 15 bases left between them. CDR3 amino acids: CASSPRGGMETQYF. CDR3 nucleotides: TGTGCCAGCAGCCCTAGGGGGGGGATGGAGACCCAGTACTTC. The full variable domain, rest sourced from reference TRBV7-3 and TRBJ2-5, is GAGVSQTPSNKVTEKGKYVELRCDPISGHTALYWYRQSLGQGPEFLIYFQGTGAADDSGLPNDRFFAVRPEGSVSTLKIQRTERGDSAVYLCASSPRGGMETQYFGPGTRLLVL.

This chain links TRBV2 with TRBJ1-2; D ambiguous. Deletions cut 3 bases from V and 3 bases from J, with 17 bases between. Germline values: CDR1 SNHLY, CDR2 FYNNEI. The CDR3 runs 16 residues. CDR3 in amino acids: CASSDLASRVDYGYTF. CDR3 nucleotides: TGTGCCAGCAGTGATCTGGCGTCAAGGGTGGACTATGGCTACACCTTC.

The CDR3 spells CASSQVGVGYTF. The CDR3 coding sequence is TGTGCCAGCAGCCAAGTTGGGGTTGGCTACACCTTC. The chain uses TRBV14 and TRBJ1-2; D not certain. CDR3 length: 12 amino acids. V was clipped by 1 base and J by 7 bases, with 7 bases between them. Germline values: CDR1 SGHDN, CDR2 FVKESK.

The chain is built from TRBV6-6 and TRBJ2-7; unclear D gene. This CDR3 comprises 16 residues. Germline CDR1 MNHNY, CDR2 SVGAGI (reference sequence). Between the trimmed V and J ends, which lost 0 bases and 2 bases, there was a span of 14 bases. The CDR3, as DNA: TGTGCCAGCAGTTACTCGATAGAATCAGCGCCCTACGAGCAGTACTTC. As protein: CASSYSIESAPYEQYF.

J is TRBJ1-2 and V is TRBV7-2; D gene unclear. Trimming removed 8 bases at V and 1 base at J, with 11 bases between. Germline loops: CDR1 SGHTA, CDR2 FQGNSA. The CDR3 contains 13 residues. The chain's CDR3 is CASSQRSNYGYTF. CDR3 nucleotide sequence: TGTGCCAGCTCTCAGCGGAGTAACTATGGCTACACCTTC.

The chain is built from TRBV7-2 and TRBJ2-5; perhaps TRBD1 as D (6 bases). Trimming left V 1 base short and J 5 bases short, with 11 bases between. The V gene's germline CDR1 is SGHTA and CDR2 FQGNSA. The CDR3 is 14 amino acids. The CDR3 DNA sequence: TGTGCCAGCAGCTTAGAACAGGGCGAGGAGACCCAGTACTTC. This sequence encodes CASSLEQGEETQYF.

V usage is TRBV6-5 and J usage is TRBJ1-3; tentative D call: TRBD1 (5 bases). With 0 bases removed from V and 4 bases from J, the gap between germline ends came to 13 bases. Germline V gives CDR1 MNHEY, CDR2 SVGAGI. The CDR3 runs to 16 residues. The CDR3 loop reads CASSYSKTGRGNTIYF. Written as DNA, the CDR3 is TGTGCCAGCAGTTACTCGAAGACGGGGCGAGGAAACACCATATATTTT.

The V and J genes are TRBV7-3 and TRBJ1-2; D not certain. Germline V gene lookup returns CDR1 SGHTA and CDR2 FQGTGA. The CDR3 is 13 amino acids. V gave up 0 bases and J gave up 6 bases, with 8 bases separating them. The CDR3 is CASSLTPGDGYTF. Here the CDR3 DNA reads TGTGCCAGCAGCTTAACGCCCGGAGATGGCTACACCTTC.

This clone came up a few times. The chain has TRBV14 and TRBJ2-7; no clear D gene. This CDR3 is built from 19 residues. Trimming left V 3 bases short and J 0 bases short, with 24 bases between. Germline lookup yields CDR1 SGHDN and CDR2 FVKESK. This CDR3 reads CASSHLSAIWGSPSYEQYF. The CDR3 bases are TGTGCCAGCAGCCATCTTTCCGCAATCTGGGGTTCTCCCTCCTACGAGCAGTACTTC. Full variable domain (remainder filled in from reference TRBV14 and TRBJ2-7): EAGVTQFPSHSVIEKGQTVTLRCDPISGHDNLYWYRRVMGKEIKFLLHFVKESKQDESGMPNNRFLAERTGGTYSTLKVQPAELEDSGVYFCASSHLSAIWGSPSYEQYFGPGTRLTVT.

CDR3 protein: CASSEGGTGANVLTF. The CDR3 DNA reads as TGTGCCAGCAGCGAAGGTGGGACTGGGGCCAACGTCCTGACTTTC. The chain couples TRBV7-2 to TRBJ2-6; D is unclear. CDR3 length: 15 residues. Deletions cut 5 bases from V and 2 bases from J, with 10 bases between. The germline V gene has CDR1 SGHTA and CDR2 FQGNSA.

The count of this clone is one. CDR3 in DNA: TGTGCCAGTAGTACAAGAACAGGGGCGTACTTGAACACTGAAGCTTTCTTT. Protein sequence: CASSTRTGAYLNTEAFF. The V and J genes are TRBV19 and TRBJ1-1, with 7 bases lining up with TRBD1. Losses at the gene ends were 4 bases for V and 0 bases for J; bases not matched to a gene: 11. The CDR3 loop spans 17 amino acids. Germline V gene lookup returns CDR1 LNHDA and CDR2 SQIVND (reference sequence).

This chain connects TRBV7-3 to TRBJ1-5; 8 nucleotides line up with TRBD1. The CDR3 length is 20 residues. V lost 1 base, J lost 7 bases, and 21 bases stayed unmatched. Germline V gene data show CDR1 as SGHTA and CDR2 as FQGTGA. CDR3 nucleotides: TGTGCCAGCAGCTTAAGTATTTTAGGGACAGGAATGTTTGGGGGCCAGCCCCAGCATTTT. It is translated as CASSLSILGTGMFGGQPQHF. Looking up the rest from reference TRBV7-3 and TRBJ1-5 gives the full variable domain: GAGVSQTPSNKVTEKGKYVELRCDPISGHTALYWYRQSLGQGPEFLIYFQGTGAADDSGLPNDRFFAVRPEGSVSTLKIQRTERGDSAVYLCASSLSILGTGMFGGQPQHFGDGTRLSIL.

The V and J genes are TRBV27 and TRBJ1-2; 8 bases are a match to TRBD1. CDR1 and CDR2 from the germline V gene are MNHEY and SMNVEV (reference sequence). The CDR3 loop spans 17 amino acids. The ends lost 4 bases at V and 4 bases at J; junction bases unmatched: 14. The CDR3 reads CASSSTYTDRVGYGYTF. DNA for the CDR3: TGTGCCAGCAGTTCGACCTATACGGACAGGGTAGGCTATGGCTACACCTTC.

The DNA of the CDR3 is TGTGCCAGCAGTCACAGAACGAACACTGAAGCTTTCTTT. This translates into CASSHRTNTEAFF. The rearrangement joins TRBV6-5 to TRBJ1-1; the D is unclear. Trimming cost V 5 bases and J 1 base, with 8 bases left between them. The V gene's germline CDR1 is MNHEY and CDR2 SVGAGI. The CDR3 length is 13 residues.

The chain couples TRBV6-5 to TRBJ1-2; D possibly corresponds to TRBD1 (5 bases). The CDR3 consists of 14 residues. V shed 6 bases and J shed 5 bases, with 16 bases lying between them. CDR1 MNHEY and CDR2 SVGAGI come from the germline V gene. For the CDR3, the DNA is TGTGCCAGCAGATTCCGGGACGGTCCTTATGGCTACACCTTC. Its protein product is CASRFRDGPYGYTF.

This rearrangement joins TRBV12-5 to TRBJ2-1; D possibly corresponds to TRBD2 (7 bases). Per germline, CDR1 LGHNT and CDR2 FRNRAP. The CDR3 contains 16 residues. Between the trimmed V and J ends, which lost 3 bases and 9 bases, there was a span of 21 bases. The CDR3: CASGLVGGPRDGEQFF. DNA of the CDR3: TGTGCTAGTGGTTTAGTGGGGGGGCCGCGAGATGGTGAGCAGTTCTTC.

V gene TRBV7-9 combines with J gene TRBJ1-2; D perhaps matches TRBD1 (6 bases). The CDR3 covers 14 residues. V was cut by 7 bases and J by 4 bases, with 16 bases left in between. From germline, CDR1 is SEHNR and CDR2 FQNEAQ (reference sequence). CDR3 protein: CASTLRGVGYGYTF. In DNA, the CDR3 is TGTGCCAGCACCTTGAGGGGGGTAGGCTATGGCTACACCTTC.

V is TRBV6-2 or TRBV6-3 and J is TRBJ1-1; 11 positions match TRBD1. With V trimmed by 7 bases and J by 5 bases, 15 bases remained unmatched. Germline CDR1 is MNHEY and CDR2 is SVGEGT. The length of the CDR3 is 17 residues. This CDR3 is CASNPRGDRGVRTEAFF. The CDR3 DNA follows: TGTGCCAGCAACCCCCGCGGGGACAGGGGGGTACGGACTGAAGCTTTCTTT.

The rearrangement joins TRBV29-1 to TRBJ2-1, with D tentatively TRBD1 (5 bases). Germline V CDR1 and CDR2: SQVTM, ANQGSEA. V was shortened by 5 bases and J by 6 bases, with 17 bases between the two germline ends. CDR3 length: 14 residues. CDR3 sequence reads: CSVLDTKSINEQFF. In DNA, the CDR3 is TGCAGCGTTTTGGACACAAAGAGTATCAATGAGCAGTTCTTC.

V gene TRBV15 combines with J gene TRBJ2-3; D is uncertain. There are 16 residues in the CDR3. Germline CDR1 is LNHNV and CDR2 is YYDKDF (reference sequence). Trimming took 0 bases from V and 0 from J, leaving 10 bases between them. CDR3 sequence: CATSRDQGSSTDTQYF. The CDR3 coding sequence is TGTGCCACCAGCAGAGATCAAGGTTCTAGCACAGATACGCAGTATTTT. The full variable domain, completed using reference TRBV15 and TRBJ2-3, is DAMVIQNPRYQVTQFGKPVTLSCSQTLNHNVMYWYQQKSSQAPKLLFHYYDKDFNNEADTPDNFQSRRPNTSFCFLDIRSPGLGDTAMYLCATSRDQGSSTDTQYFGPGTRLTVL.

V and J are TRBV14 and TRBJ2-7; perhaps TRBD1 as D (6 bases). Per the germline V gene, CDR1 is SGHDN and CDR2 is FVKESK. V lost 4 bases and J lost 3, with 7 bases in between. This CDR3 is 12 amino acids long. CDR3 loop: CASSLQGYEQYF. CDR3 in DNA: TGTGCCAGCAGCCTACAGGGCTACGAGCAGTACTTC.

This chain uses TRBV5-1 with TRBJ2-3; 9 positions agree with TRBD1. CDR1 and CDR2 from the germline V gene are SGHRS and YFSETQ. This CDR3 is 16 amino acids long. V lost 2 bases to trimming and J lost 5 bases; unmatched junction nucleotides: 9. The chain's CDR3 is CASSLEDRGLGDTQYF. Written as DNA, the CDR3 is TGCGCCAGCAGCTTAGAGGACAGGGGTTTGGGAGATACGCAGTATTTT.